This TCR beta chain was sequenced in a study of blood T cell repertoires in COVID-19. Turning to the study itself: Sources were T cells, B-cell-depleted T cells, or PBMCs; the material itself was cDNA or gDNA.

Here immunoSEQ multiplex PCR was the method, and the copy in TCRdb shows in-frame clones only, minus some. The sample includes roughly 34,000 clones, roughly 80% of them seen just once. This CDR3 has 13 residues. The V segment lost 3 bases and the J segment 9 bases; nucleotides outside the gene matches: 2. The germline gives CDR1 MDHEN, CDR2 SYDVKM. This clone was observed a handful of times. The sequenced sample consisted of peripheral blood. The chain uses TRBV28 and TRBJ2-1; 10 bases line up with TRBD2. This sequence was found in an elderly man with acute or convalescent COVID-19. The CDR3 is CASSFLAGAEQFF. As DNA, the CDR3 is TGTGCCAGCAGTTTTCTAGCGGGGGCTGAGCAGTTCTTC.